Shown below are 10 T cell receptor beta chains from a single sample sequenced in a study of beta chain features in type 1 diabetes. The antigens for these receptors are not known. Broader study findings: TCRB CDR3s from Type 1 diabetes patients were moderately but significantly shorter in all four CD4+ subsets.

Expressed TCRB transcripts got sequenced, as all isolated RNA was reverse transcribed. The table came from immunoSEQ multiplex PCR; TCRdb's copy has only in-frame clones and leaves some out. The sample has more than 100,000 clones, roughly 10% seen once. The sample comprised central memory CD4+ T cells from blood. The source of these receptors is a man under 40 with type 1 diabetes.

There are a few counts of this clone. This rearrangement joins TRBV2 to TRBJ2-5; TRBD2 matches at 9 bases. Germline V lookup: CDR1 SNHLY, CDR2 FYNNEI. Germline trimming cut 4 bases from V and 4 bases from J; bases unmatched to any gene: 10. CDR3 length equals 16 residues. The CDR3 DNA sequence: TGTGCCAGCAGTGGGTCCGTTGCGGGGGGGCGAGAGACCCAGTACTTC. It encodes CASSGSVAGGRETQYF.

The rearrangement uses TRBV19 and TRBJ1-2; 8 nucleotides match TRBD1. This CDR3 comprises 15 residues. V was clipped by 5 bases and J by 0 bases; unmatched bases: 5. Germline CDR1 reads LNHDA; CDR2 reads SQIVND (reference sequence). The CDR3 DNA reads TGTGCCAGTAGTGCCCAGGGGGCAGCTAACTATGGCTACACCTTC. Protein: CASSAQGAANYGYTF.

V and J are TRBV5-4 and TRBJ2-2; D is perhaps TRBD1 (5 bases). The CDR3 loop spans 12 amino acids. Germline V lookup: CDR1 SGHNT, CDR2 YYREEE (reference sequence). V was shortened by 7 bases and J by 3 bases, with 7 bases between the two germline ends. Here the CDR3 reads CASQQDTGELFF. The CDR3 DNA follows: TGTGCCAGCCAACAGGACACCGGGGAGCTGTTTTTT.

DNA for the CDR3: TGTGCCAGCAGTTACGGAACAGGGGTCACTGAAGCTTTCTTT. Residues: CASSYGTGVTEAFF. This chain links TRBV6-6 with TRBJ1-1; 7 bases line up with TRBD1. After removal of 2 bases from V and 4 bases from J, the junction contained 4 bases not matched to a gene. The germline CDR1 and CDR2 sequences are MNHNY and SVGAGI (reference sequence). The CDR3 spans 14 residues.

This clone has a handful of counts. An end of the junction differs from the germline gene, which may be a read error. This chain uses TRBV7-7 with TRBJ2-7, with a possible D match to TRBD2 (5 bases). The CDR3 spans 13 residues. CDR1 and CDR2 (germline): SSHAT, FNYEAQ (reference sequence). The CDR3, as DNA: TGTGCTAGCAGCTCCGATCGGGGTTCCGAGCAGTACTTC. It is translated as CASSSDRGSEQYF.

This clone came up a few times. The chain uses TRBV30 and TRBJ2-1; 8 bases line up with TRBD2. The trim removed 2 bases at V and 9 bases at J, leaving 3 bases unmatched. CDR3 length equals 12 residues. Germline-derived CDR1 and CDR2 are GTSNPN and SVGIG (reference sequence). CDR3 sequence reads: CAWSSGGPEQFF. In DNA form, the CDR3 reads TGTGCCTGGAGTTCGGGGGGGCCTGAGCAGTTCTTC.

With respect to this clone: One junction end does not reproduce the germline sequence, and a read error may be involved. The chain links TRBV20-1 to TRBJ1-6, with TRBD1 identical over 7 bases. CDR3 length equals 11 residues. Germline CDR1 is DFQATT and CDR2 is SNEGSKA (reference sequence). The CDR3 region is CSARDRTGEAF. DNA of the CDR3: TGCAGTGCTAGAGACAGGACAGGCGAAGCATTT.

The chain carries TRBV19 and TRBJ2-5; maybe TRBD1 (5 bases). This CDR3 region has 14 residues. Trimming took off 9 bases at V and 5 bases at J, with 19 bases between the two ends. Germline V gene sequence: CDR1 LNHDA, CDR2 SQIVND (reference sequence). CDR3 nucleotides: TGTGCCAGCCGAGTAAGGGGAAGTGGTGAGACCCAGTACTTC. This gives the protein CASRVRGSGETQYF. Combining the CDR3 with reference TRBV19 and TRBJ2-5 gives the whole variable domain DGGITQSPKYLFRKEGQNVTLSCEQNLNHDAMYWYRQDPGQGLRLIYYSQIVNDFQKGDIAEGYSVSREKKESFPLTVTSAQKNPTAFYLCASRVRGSGETQYFGPGTRLLVL.

The chain couples TRBV28 to TRBJ2-7; 7 bases match TRBD2. The V segment lost 8 bases and the J segment 0 bases; nucleotides outside the gene matches: 4. The V gene's germline CDR1 is MDHEN and CDR2 SYDVKM. CDR3 length: 13 amino acids. The CDR3: CASVAGSSYEQYF. The CDR3, as DNA: TGTGCCAGCGTAGCGGGCAGCTCCTACGAGCAGTACTTC.

This chain connects TRBV10-3 to TRBJ2-3; 8 bases fit TRBD1. The CDR3 is 17 residues long. With V trimmed by 5 bases and J by 2 bases, 12 bases remained unmatched. Germline CDR1 and CDR2: ENHRY and SYGVKD. The CDR3 protein is CAISPPRDRMDTDTQYF. The CDR3 bases are TGTGCCATCAGTCCCCCCCGGGACAGGATGGACACAGATACGCAGTATTTT.